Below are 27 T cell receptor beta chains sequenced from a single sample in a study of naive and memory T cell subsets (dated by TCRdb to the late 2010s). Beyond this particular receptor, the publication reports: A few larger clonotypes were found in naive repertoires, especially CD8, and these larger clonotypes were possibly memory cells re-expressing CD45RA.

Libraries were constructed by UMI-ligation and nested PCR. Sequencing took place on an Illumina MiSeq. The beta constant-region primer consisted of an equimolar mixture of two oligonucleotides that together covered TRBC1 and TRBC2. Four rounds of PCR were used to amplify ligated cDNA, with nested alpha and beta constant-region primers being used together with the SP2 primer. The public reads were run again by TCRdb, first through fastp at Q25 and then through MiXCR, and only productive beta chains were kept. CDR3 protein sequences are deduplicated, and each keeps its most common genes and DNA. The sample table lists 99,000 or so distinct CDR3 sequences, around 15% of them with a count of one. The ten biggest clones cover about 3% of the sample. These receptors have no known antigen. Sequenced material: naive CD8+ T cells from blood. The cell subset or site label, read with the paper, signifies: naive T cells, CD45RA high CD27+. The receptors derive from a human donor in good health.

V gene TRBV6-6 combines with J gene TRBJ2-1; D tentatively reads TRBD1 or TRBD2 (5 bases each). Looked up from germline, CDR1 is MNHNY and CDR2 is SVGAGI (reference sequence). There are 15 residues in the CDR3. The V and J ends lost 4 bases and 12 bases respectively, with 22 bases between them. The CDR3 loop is CASSWGGSNVLGQFF. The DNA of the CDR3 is TGTGCCAGCAGTTGGGGCGGGTCAAATGTTCTAGGGCAGTTCTTC.

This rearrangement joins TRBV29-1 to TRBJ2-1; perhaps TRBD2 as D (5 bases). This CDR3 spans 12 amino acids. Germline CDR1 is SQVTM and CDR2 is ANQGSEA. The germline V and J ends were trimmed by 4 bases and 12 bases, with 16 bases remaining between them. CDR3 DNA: TGCAGCGTTGGGGAGAGTCCCCGTGGGCAGTTCTTC. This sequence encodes CSVGESPRGQFF.

The CDR3 is CASSFQGRSTDTQYF. Written as DNA, the CDR3 is TGTGCCAGCAGTTTCCAAGGACGAAGCACAGATACGCAGTATTTT. This chain connects TRBV12-3 or TRBV12-4 to TRBJ2-3; no clear D. The CDR3 runs 15 residues. V lost 3 bases and J 0 bases, leaving 10 bases between the germline ends.

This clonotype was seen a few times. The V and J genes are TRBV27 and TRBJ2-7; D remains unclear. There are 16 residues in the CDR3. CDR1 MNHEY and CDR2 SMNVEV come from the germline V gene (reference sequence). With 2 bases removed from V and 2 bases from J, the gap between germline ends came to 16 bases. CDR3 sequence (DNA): TGTGCCAGCAGTTTAACTGTTTCGTACTCCCCCTACGAGCAGTACTTC. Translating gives CASSLTVSYSPYEQYF.

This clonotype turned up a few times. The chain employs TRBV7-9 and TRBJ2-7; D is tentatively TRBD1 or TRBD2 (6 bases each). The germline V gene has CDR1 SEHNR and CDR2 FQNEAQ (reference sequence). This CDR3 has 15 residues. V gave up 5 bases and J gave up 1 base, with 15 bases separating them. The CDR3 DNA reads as TGTGCCAGCAGCCCCGCAAGGGGGGCGTCCTACGAGCAGTACTTC. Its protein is CASSPARGASYEQYF.

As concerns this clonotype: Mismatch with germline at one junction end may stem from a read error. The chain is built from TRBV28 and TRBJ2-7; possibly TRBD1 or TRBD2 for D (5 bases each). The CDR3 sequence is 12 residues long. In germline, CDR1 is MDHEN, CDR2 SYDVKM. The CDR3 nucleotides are TGTGCCAGCAGTTTATTCGGGGATGCAGGGATTTGG. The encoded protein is CASSLFGDAGIW.

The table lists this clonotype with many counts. CDR3: CASSPDTPTNEKLFF. As DNA, the CDR3 is TGCGCCAGCAGCCCCGATACTCCAACTAATGAAAAACTGTTTTTT. This rearrangement joins TRBV5-1 to TRBJ1-4; no reliable D call. Germline CDR1 is SGHRS and CDR2 is YFSETQ. The CDR3 covers 15 residues. Trimming left V 4 bases short and J 0 bases short, with 10 bases between.

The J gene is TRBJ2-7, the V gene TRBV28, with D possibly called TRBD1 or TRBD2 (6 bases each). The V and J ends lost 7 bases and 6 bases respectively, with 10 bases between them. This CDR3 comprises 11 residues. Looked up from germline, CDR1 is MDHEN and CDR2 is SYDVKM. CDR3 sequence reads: CASTWGAEQYF. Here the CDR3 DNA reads TGTGCCAGCACGTGGGGGGCCGAGCAGTACTTC.

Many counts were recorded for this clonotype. The CDR3 protein is CASSYQELANYGYTF. CDR3 sequence (DNA): TGTGCCAGCAGTTACCAGGAGCTAGCTAACTATGGCTACACCTTC. The chain couples TRBV6-6 to TRBJ1-2; D is unclear. The CDR3 totals 15 residues. V lost 2 bases and J 0 bases, leaving 10 bases between the germline ends. CDR1 and CDR2 (germline): MNHNY, SVGAGI (reference sequence).

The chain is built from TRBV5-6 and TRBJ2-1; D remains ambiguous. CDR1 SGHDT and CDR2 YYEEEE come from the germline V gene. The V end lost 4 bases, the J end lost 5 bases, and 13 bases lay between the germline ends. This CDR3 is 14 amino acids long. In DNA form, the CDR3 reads TGTGCCAGCAGCCCGGGCGGCCTGCACAATGAGCAGTTCTTC. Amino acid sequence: CASSPGGLHNEQFF.

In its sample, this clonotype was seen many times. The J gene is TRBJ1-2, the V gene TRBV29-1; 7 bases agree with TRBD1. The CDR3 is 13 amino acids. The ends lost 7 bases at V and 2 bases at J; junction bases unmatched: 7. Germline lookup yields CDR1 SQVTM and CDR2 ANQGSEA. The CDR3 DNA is TGCAGCGGTGTGACAGGGCTAAACTATGGCTACACCTTC. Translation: CSGVTGLNYGYTF.

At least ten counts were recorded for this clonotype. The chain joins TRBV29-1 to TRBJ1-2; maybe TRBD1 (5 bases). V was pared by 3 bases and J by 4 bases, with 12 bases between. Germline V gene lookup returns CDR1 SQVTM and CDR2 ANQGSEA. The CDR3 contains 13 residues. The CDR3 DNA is TGCAGCGTTGAGGTGCTAGGGACCTATGGCTACACCTTC. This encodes CSVEVLGTYGYTF.

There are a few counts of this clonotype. This CDR3 is CASSSGPNTEAFF. The CDR3 DNA sequence: TGTGCCAGCAGCTCGGGCCCGAACACTGAAGCTTTCTTT. J is TRBJ1-1 and V is TRBV21-1. TRBV21-1 represents a pseudogene. The CDR3 contains 13 residues.

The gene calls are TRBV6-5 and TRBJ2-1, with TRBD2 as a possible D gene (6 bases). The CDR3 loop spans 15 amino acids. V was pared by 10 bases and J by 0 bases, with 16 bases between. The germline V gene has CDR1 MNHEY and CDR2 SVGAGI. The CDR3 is CAIGPVAVSYNEQFF. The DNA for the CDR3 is TGTGCCATCGGTCCGGTAGCGGTCTCCTACAATGAGCAGTTCTTC.

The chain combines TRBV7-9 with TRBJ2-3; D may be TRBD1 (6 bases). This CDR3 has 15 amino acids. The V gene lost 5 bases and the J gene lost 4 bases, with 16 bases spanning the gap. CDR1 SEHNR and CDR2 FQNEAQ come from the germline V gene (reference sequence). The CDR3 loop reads CASSPPQGWADTQYF. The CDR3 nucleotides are TGTGCCAGCAGCCCGCCACAGGGTTGGGCAGATACGCAGTATTTT.

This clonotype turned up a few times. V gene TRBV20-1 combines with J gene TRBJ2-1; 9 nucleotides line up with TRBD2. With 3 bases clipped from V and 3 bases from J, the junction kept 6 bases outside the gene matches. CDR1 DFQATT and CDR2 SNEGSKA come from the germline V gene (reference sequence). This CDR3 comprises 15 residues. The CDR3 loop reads CSARRLAGNYNEQFF. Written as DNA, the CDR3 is TGCAGTGCTAGGAGGCTAGCGGGGAACTACAATGAGCAGTTCTTC.

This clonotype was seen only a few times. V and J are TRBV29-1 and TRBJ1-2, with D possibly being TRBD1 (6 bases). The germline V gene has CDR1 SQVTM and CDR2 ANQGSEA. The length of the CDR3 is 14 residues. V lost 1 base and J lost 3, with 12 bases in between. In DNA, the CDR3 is TGCAGCGTTGAAGGGGGGCCTAGGGACTATGGCTACACCTTC. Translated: CSVEGGPRDYGYTF. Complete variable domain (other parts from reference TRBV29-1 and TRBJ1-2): SAVISQKPSRDICQRGTSLTIQCQVDSQVTMMFWYRQQPGQSLTLIATANQGSEATYESGFVIDKFPISRPNLTFSTLTVSNMSPEDSSIYLCSVEGGPRDYGYTFGSGTRLTVV.

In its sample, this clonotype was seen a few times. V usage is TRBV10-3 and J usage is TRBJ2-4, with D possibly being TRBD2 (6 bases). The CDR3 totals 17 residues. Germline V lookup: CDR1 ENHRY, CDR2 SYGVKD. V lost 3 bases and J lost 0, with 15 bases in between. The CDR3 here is CAISEGTLKSAKNIQYF. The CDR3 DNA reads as TGTGCCATCAGTGAAGGGACTTTAAAGTCAGCCAAAAACATTCAGTACTTC.

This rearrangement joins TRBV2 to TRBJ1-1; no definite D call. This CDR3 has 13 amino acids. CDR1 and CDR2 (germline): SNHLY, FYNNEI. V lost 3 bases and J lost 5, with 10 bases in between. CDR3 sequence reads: CASSESKDTEAFF. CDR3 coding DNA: TGTGCCAGCAGTGAGAGTAAGGATACTGAAGCTTTCTTT.

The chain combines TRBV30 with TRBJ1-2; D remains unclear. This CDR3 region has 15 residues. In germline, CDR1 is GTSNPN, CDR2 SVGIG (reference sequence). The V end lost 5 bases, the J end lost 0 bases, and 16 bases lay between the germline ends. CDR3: CAWDRERRSNYGYTF. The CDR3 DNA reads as TGTGCCTGGGACCGGGAGAGACGGTCTAACTATGGCTACACCTTC. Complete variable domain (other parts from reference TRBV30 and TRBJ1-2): SQTIHQWPATLVQPVGSPLSLECTVEGTSNPNLYWYRQAAGRGLQLLFYSVGIGQISSEVPQNLSASRPQDRQFILSSKKLLLSDSGFYLCAWDRERRSNYGYTFGSGTRLTVV.

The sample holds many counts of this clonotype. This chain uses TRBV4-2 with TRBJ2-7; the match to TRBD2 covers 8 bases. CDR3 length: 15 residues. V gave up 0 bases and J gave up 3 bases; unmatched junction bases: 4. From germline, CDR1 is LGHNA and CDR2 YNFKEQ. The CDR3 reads CASSQEKAGDYEQYF. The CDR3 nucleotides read TGTGCCAGCAGCCAAGAGAAAGCGGGGGACTACGAGCAGTACTTC.

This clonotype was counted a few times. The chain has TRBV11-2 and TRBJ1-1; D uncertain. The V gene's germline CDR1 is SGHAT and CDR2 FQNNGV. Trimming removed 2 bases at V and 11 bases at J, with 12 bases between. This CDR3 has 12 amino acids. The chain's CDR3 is CASSLSQNRAFF. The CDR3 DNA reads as TGTGCCAGCAGCTTATCGCAGAACCGGGCTTTCTTT.

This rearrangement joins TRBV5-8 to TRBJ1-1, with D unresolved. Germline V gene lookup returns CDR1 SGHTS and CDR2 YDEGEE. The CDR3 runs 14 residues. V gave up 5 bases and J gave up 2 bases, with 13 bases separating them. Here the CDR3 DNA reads TGTGCCAGCAGTCAGATACCACCCAACACTGAAGCTTTCTTT. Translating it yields CASSQIPPNTEAFF.

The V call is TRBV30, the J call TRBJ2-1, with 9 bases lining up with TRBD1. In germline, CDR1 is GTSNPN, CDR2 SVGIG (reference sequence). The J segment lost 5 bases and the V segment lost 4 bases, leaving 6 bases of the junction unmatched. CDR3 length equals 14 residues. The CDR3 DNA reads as TGTGCCTGGAACGGACAGGGGACGGACAATGAGCAGTTCTTC. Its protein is CAWNGQGTDNEQFF.

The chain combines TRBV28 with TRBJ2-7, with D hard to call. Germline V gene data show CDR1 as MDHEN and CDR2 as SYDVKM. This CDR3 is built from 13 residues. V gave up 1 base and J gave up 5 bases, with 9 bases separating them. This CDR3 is CASSLLSGHEQYF. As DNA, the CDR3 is TGTGCCAGCAGTTTATTGTCAGGCCACGAGCAGTACTTC.

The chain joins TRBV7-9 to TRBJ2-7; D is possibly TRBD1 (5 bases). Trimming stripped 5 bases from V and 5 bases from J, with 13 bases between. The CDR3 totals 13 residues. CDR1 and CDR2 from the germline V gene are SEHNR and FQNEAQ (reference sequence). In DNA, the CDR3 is TGTGCCAGCAGCCTGCCCACCAGGGACGAGCAGTACTTC. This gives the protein CASSLPTRDEQYF. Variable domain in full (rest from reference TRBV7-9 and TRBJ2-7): DTGVSQNPRHKITKRGQNVTFRCDPISEHNRLYWYRQTLGQGPEFLTYFQNEAQLEKSRLLSDRFSAERPKGSFSTLEIQRTEQGDSAMYLCASSLPTRDEQYFGPGTRLTVT.

For the CDR3, the DNA is TGTGCCAGCAGGATAGGGGGGACCCGCACAGATACGCAGTATTTT. Translated: CASRIGGTRTDTQYF. The J gene is TRBJ2-3, the V gene TRBV7-9; D tentatively fits TRBD1 or TRBD2 (6 bases each). Per the germline V gene, CDR1 is SEHNR and CDR2 is FQNEAQ (reference sequence). The CDR3 sequence is 15 residues long. V lost 6 bases, J lost 1 base, and 14 bases lay in between.